This passage covers 20 T cell receptor beta chains from one sample sequenced in a study of T cell responses to AZD1222 COVID-19 vaccine. Here immunoSEQ multiplex PCR was the method, and the copy in TCRdb shows in-frame clones only, minus some. The sample comprises around 95,000 clones, roughly 91% of which are singletons, and 1.5% to 2% rests with the top ten. The sample was peripheral blood, taken on day 0 of AZD1222 vaccination. Receptors originate from an adult in good health.

V is TRBV11-2 and J is TRBJ2-2; 10 nucleotides match TRBD2. J gave up 5 bases and V 2 bases, and 11 bases lay outside the gene matches. The germline CDR1 and CDR2 sequences are SGHAT and FQNNGV. The CDR3 loop spans 18 amino acids. The CDR3 loop reads CASSLRSPGLARTGELFF. The CDR3, as DNA: TGTGCCAGCAGCTTAAGGTCCCCGGGACTAGCGCGAACCGGGGAGCTGTTTTTT.

This chain links TRBV11-3 with TRBJ2-1, with no clear D. Germline V gene data show CDR1 as SGHNT and CDR2 as YENEEA. The ends were cut back, 6 bases at V and 6 bases at J, with 12 bases in the middle. The CDR3 runs 13 residues. CDR3 DNA: TGTGCCAGCAGTTCTTCATGGGTCAATGAGCAGTTCTTC. Its protein is CASSSSWVNEQFF.

The chain links TRBV6-6 to TRBJ2-7, with D maybe TRBD1 (5 bases). The V gene lost 0 bases and the J gene lost 2 bases, with 11 bases spanning the gap. This CDR3 region has 15 residues. Germline values: CDR1 MNHNY, CDR2 SVGAGI (reference sequence). The CDR3 DNA follows: TGTGCCAGCAGTTACTCCACGACAGCCACCTACGAGCAGTACTTC. Translating it yields CASSYSTTATYEQYF.

J is TRBJ2-1 and V is TRBV7-3; the D is unclear. The CDR3 has 15 residues. Germline lookup yields CDR1 SGHTA and CDR2 FQGTGA. Trimming removed 0 bases at V and 3 bases at J, with 9 bases between. The CDR3 is CASSLTPAHYNEQFF. The CDR3 DNA reads TGTGCCAGCAGCTTAACCCCGGCGCACTACAATGAGCAGTTCTTC.

This rearrangement joins TRBV18 to TRBJ2-4; 7 bases fit TRBD1. The germline V gene encodes CDR1 KGHSH and CDR2 LQKENI. There are 15 residues in the CDR3. V dropped 6 bases and J dropped 6; count of bases not matched to a gene: 11. In DNA, the CDR3 is TGTGCCAGCTCCCCCGGTGAGGGGGCTACAAACATTCAGTACTTC. This translates into CASSPGEGATNIQYF.

The J gene is TRBJ2-5, the V gene TRBV27, with TRBD2 as a possible D gene (6 bases). The CDR3 contains 14 residues. V was clipped by 7 bases and J by 4 bases, with 16 bases between them. The V gene's germline CDR1 is MNHEY and CDR2 SMNVEV (reference sequence). The CDR3 reads CASNRAGPGETQYF. CDR3 coding DNA: TGTGCCAGCAATAGGGCGGGACCGGGAGAGACCCAGTACTTC.

This clone was seen only once. The CDR3 region is CASSVQRLAGPGELFF. Written as DNA, the CDR3 is TGTGCCAGCAGCGTCCAAAGACTAGCGGGACCCGGGGAGCTGTTTTTT. This sequence joins TRBV9 and TRBJ2-2; TRBD2 agrees at 11 bases. The CDR3 totals 16 residues. V lost 2 bases and J lost 6; bases outside the gene matches: 6. Germline-derived CDR1 and CDR2 are SGDLS and YYNGEE.

V gene TRBV19 combines with J gene TRBJ2-7; TRBD1 is a possible D gene (6 bases). The CDR3 loop spans 15 amino acids. The V gene's germline CDR1 is LNHDA and CDR2 SQIVND (reference sequence). Trimming stripped 5 bases from V and 1 base from J, with 15 bases between. In DNA, the CDR3 is TGTGCCAGTAGTTTACAGGGTATCTCATCCTACGAGCAGTACTTC. This gives the protein CASSLQGISSYEQYF.

J is TRBJ2-3 and V is TRBV28; 11 bases agree with TRBD2. The CDR3 has 14 residues. Germline V gene lookup returns CDR1 MDHEN and CDR2 SYDVKM. V lost 8 bases to trimming and J lost 3 bases; unmatched junction nucleotides: 4. The CDR3 DNA reads TGTGCCAGCCAACCTAGCGGGAGGACAGATACGCAGTATTTT. As protein: CASQPSGRTDTQYF.

The CDR3 spells CASSESRRQKETQYF. CDR3 bases: TGTGCCAGCAGTGAATCCCGTAGACAGAAAGAGACCCAGTACTTC. The V gene is TRBV25-1, the J gene TRBJ2-5, with D possibly being TRBD1 (5 bases). There are 15 residues in the CDR3. Germline assignment: CDR1 MGHDK and CDR2 SYGVNS. The V gene lost 1 base and the J gene lost 3 bases, with 12 bases spanning the gap. Supplemented by reference TRBV25-1 and TRBJ2-5, the full variable domain reads EADIYQTPRYLVIGTGKKITLECSQTMGHDKMYWYQQDPGMELHLIHYSYGVNSTEKGDLSSESTVSRIRTEHFPLTLESARPSHTSQYLCASSESRRQKETQYFGPGTRLLVL.

This chain connects TRBV5-1 to TRBJ1-3; D is unresolved. CDR3 length: 13 amino acids. V lost 4 bases and J 3 bases, leaving 8 bases between the germline ends. Germline-derived CDR1 and CDR2 are SGHRS and YFSETQ. The CDR3 spells CASSEGIGNTIYF. The CDR3 nucleotides are TGCGCCAGCAGCGAAGGAATTGGAAACACCATATATTTT. The full variable domain, its missing parts supplied by reference TRBV5-1 and TRBJ1-3, is KAGVTQTPRYLIKTRGQQVTLSCSPISGHRSVSWYQQTPGQGLQFLFEYFSETQRNKGNFPGRFSGRQFSNSRSEMNVSTLELGDSALYLCASSEGIGNTIYFGEGSWLTVV.

V gene TRBV20-1 combines with J gene TRBJ1-5; D may be TRBD1 (6 bases). Germline V gives CDR1 DFQATT, CDR2 SNEGSKA (reference sequence). Trimming took 3 bases from V and 4 from J, leaving 16 bases between them. CDR3 length equals 15 residues. CDR3 amino acids: CSASAQGLDNQPQHF. CDR3 DNA: TGCAGTGCTAGTGCCCAGGGGCTAGATAATCAGCCCCAGCATTTT.

This sequence joins TRBV7-2 and TRBJ2-1; 7 nucleotides align to TRBD2. With 6 bases clipped from V and 0 bases from J, the junction kept 14 bases outside the gene matches. CDR1 is SGHTA and CDR2 is FQGNSA in the germline V gene. This CDR3 is 18 amino acids long. The chain's CDR3 is CASSHRGLGTSSYNEQFF. CDR3 bases: TGTGCCAGCAGTCATCGAGGACTAGGGACGAGCTCCTACAATGAGCAGTTCTTC.

The chain combines TRBV27 with TRBJ1-3, with D possibly TRBD1 on 5 matching bases. The V end was cut by 6 bases, the J end by 2 bases, with 23 bases between. CDR1 MNHEY and CDR2 SMNVEV come from the germline V gene (reference sequence). This CDR3 has 18 residues. The CDR3: CASSIQGRGARTGNTIYF. CDR3 coding DNA: TGTGCCAGCAGCATCCAAGGGAGAGGGGCCCGGACTGGAAACACCATATATTTT.

The rearrangement links TRBV5-1 to TRBJ2-7; D unresolved. The CDR3 has 12 amino acids. V was trimmed by 3 bases and J by 7 bases, leaving 11 bases between them. Germline V gene data show CDR1 as SGHRS and CDR2 as YFSETQ. CDR3 in DNA: TGCGCCAGCAGCTCTGACACCTTTGAGCAGTACTTC. Encoded protein: CASSSDTFEQYF. The full variable domain, with the rest looked up from reference TRBV5-1 and TRBJ2-7, is KAGVTQTPRYLIKTRGQQVTLSCSPISGHRSVSWYQQTPGQGLQFLFEYFSETQRNKGNFPGRFSGRQFSNSRSEMNVSTLELGDSALYLCASSSDTFEQYFGPGTRLTVT.

The rearrangement links TRBV10-3 to TRBJ1-6; D unresolved. V lost 0 bases, J lost 10 bases, and 13 bases lay in between. Germline CDR1 is ENHRY and CDR2 is SYGVKD. There are 15 residues in the CDR3. The CDR3 reads CAISESRQERSPLHF. CDR3 DNA sequence: TGTGCCATCAGTGAGTCGAGGCAAGAGCGCTCACCCCTCCACTTT.

This chain joins TRBV6-1 and TRBJ2-5; no clear D gene. V lost 2 bases, J lost 4 bases, and 11 bases lay in between. In germline, CDR1 is MNHNS, CDR2 SASEGT. The CDR3 consists of 14 residues. CDR3: CASSEWLMGETQYF. The CDR3, as DNA: TGTGCCAGCAGTGAATGGTTGATGGGAGAGACCCAGTACTTC.

V and J are TRBV11-2 and TRBJ2-5; TRBD1 aligns across 7 bases. Losses at the gene ends were 2 bases for V and 4 bases for J; bases not matched to a gene: 7. The germline V gene has CDR1 SGHAT and CDR2 FQNNGV. The CDR3 is made up of 15 amino acids. The CDR3: CASSLQTGPLETQYF. CDR3 coding DNA: TGTGCCAGCAGCTTACAGACAGGGCCCTTAGAGACCCAGTACTTC. The complete variable domain, with remaining parts taken from reference TRBV11-2 and TRBJ2-5, reads EAGVAQSPRYKIIEKRQSVAFWCNPISGHATLYWYQQILGQGPKLLIQFQNNGVVDDSQLPKDRFSAERLKGVDSTLKIQPAKLEDSAVYLCASSLQTGPLETQYFGPGTRLLVL.

Only one count was recorded for this clone. This sequence joins TRBV7-2 and TRBJ1-1; 7 bases line up with TRBD1. This CDR3 has 15 amino acids. Germline V lookup: CDR1 SGHTA, CDR2 FQGNSA. The junction had 6 bases not matched to a gene; V was cut back by 4 bases and J by 1 base. CDR3 residues: CASSYRDRGNTEAFF. The CDR3 DNA reads as TGTGCCAGCAGCTATCGGGACAGAGGGAACACTGAAGCTTTCTTT.

This chain connects TRBV10-3 to TRBJ2-1; a weak D match, TRBD2 (5 bases). V dropped 0 bases and J dropped 8 bases, with 14 bases sitting between them. This CDR3 contains 15 residues. Germline V CDR1 and CDR2: ENHRY, SYGVKD. CDR3 bases: TGTGCCATCAGTGAGTCGAGCCCCGGGGTCGATGAGCAGTTCTTC. It specifies CAISESSPGVDEQFF.